This T cell receptor (beta chain) emerged from a study of tumor and adjacent non-tumor tissue in lung cancer. General observations from the study: Top 100 clones took a larger repertoire share in normal lung.

With regard to this clonotype: Its specificity is not known.

V dropped 7 bases and J dropped 3 bases, with 22 bases sitting between them. Looked up from germline, CDR1 is MGHDK and CDR2 is SYGVNS. CDR3 length: 16 residues. The template was RNA from unsorted bulk tissue. Between August and November 2014, newly diagnosed, chemotherapy-naive lung cancer patients underwent thoracic surgery in China. The library came from three nested PCR rounds adapted from ARM-PCR protocols. From the multiplex PCR reads, TCRdb called clonotypes with MiXCR, one entry per CDR3 protein. The sample has 91,000 or so distinct CDR3 sequences; approximately 65% are singletons. Sequencing input: lung tumor tissue. The rearrangement joins TRBV25-1 to TRBJ2-7, with no clear D. The TCR originated in a man between 60 and 75 years old with non-small cell lung cancer. The CDR3 DNA sequence: TGTGCCAGCACTGGATGGGTCGTGGGATACCTCTACGAGCAGTACTTC. The encoded protein is CASTGWVVGYLYEQYF.